This T cell receptor (beta chain) was captured by sequencing in a study of T cell responses to AZD1222 COVID-19 vaccine. The repertoire was sequenced with immunoSEQ multiplex PCR; TCRdb's copy has only in-frame clones and lacks some. The sample holds 150,000 to 180,000 clones, 90% to 95% seen once. V dropped 0 bases and J dropped 6 bases, with 1 base sitting between them. Germline assignment: CDR1 MRHNA and CDR2 SNTAGT. CDR3 size: 11 residues. The sample was peripheral blood, taken 28 days after the second AZD1222 dose. The sequence was collected from an adult who received the AZD1222 COVID-19 vaccine. The chain employs TRBV6-4 and TRBJ2-3, with no clear D. DNA for the CDR3: TGTGCCAGCAGTGACTCGGATACGCAGTATTTT. It encodes CASSDSDTQYF.